The 31 T cell receptor beta chains reported below all come from one sample, sequenced in a study of PD-1 blockade in classical Hodgkin lymphoma. The assay was immunoSEQ multiplex PCR, and TCRdb's table has in-frame clones only and misses some. Altogether some 24,000 clones are present, about 70% being singletons, with the ten largest covering less than 35%. Time point defined: cycle 4 day 1 (C4D1), after more than five weeks of nivolumab. All the patients suffered relapse after autologous stem cell transplantation, and brentuximab vedotin exposure differed. This material consisted of peripheral blood mononuclear cells (PBMCs), taken before the fourth cycle of nivolumab. The receptors stem from a human donor with classical Hodgkin lymphoma.

This clone was recorded a few times. V gene TRBV27 combines with J gene TRBJ1-3; weak D call: TRBD1 (6 bases). The CDR3 extends over 13 amino acids. V lost 5 bases and J lost 4, with 9 bases in between. CDR1 is MNHEY, CDR2 SMNVEV, per germline (reference sequence). The CDR3 nucleotides are TGTGCCAGCAGTAGGGGGACAGGAAACACCATATATTTT. This sequence encodes CASSRGTGNTIYF.

This clone was observed a few times. The chain links TRBV2 to TRBJ2-5; 12 bases map to TRBD2. Per germline, CDR1 SNHLY and CDR2 FYNNEI. The CDR3 totals 17 residues. The ends lost 8 bases at V and 5 bases at J; junction bases unmatched: 15. The CDR3 region is CASLVMASGGAGETQYF. In DNA, the CDR3 is TGTGCCAGCCTCGTCATGGCTAGCGGGGGGGCCGGGGAGACCCAGTACTTC.

This chain joins TRBV2 and TRBJ1-3; D remains unclear. V lost 6 bases and J lost 6, with 12 bases in between. CDR3 length: 13 residues. Looked up from germline, CDR1 is SNHLY and CDR2 is FYNNEI. CDR3 loop: CASREDALNTIYF. CDR3 nucleotides: TGTGCCAGCAGGGAGGACGCGTTAAACACCATATATTTT.

The rearrangement uses TRBV19 and TRBJ2-3; the match to TRBD2 covers 9 bases. Looked up from germline, CDR1 is LNHDA and CDR2 is SQIVND (reference sequence). V dropped 6 bases and J dropped 8; count of bases not matched to a gene: 12. The CDR3 consists of 15 residues. The CDR3 loop reads CASRRGTSLLGTQYF. CDR3 in DNA: TGTGCCAGTAGGCGTGGGACTAGCCTCCTGGGTACGCAGTATTTT.

The V and J genes are TRBV5-1 and TRBJ2-1; D is undetermined. Trimming shortened V by 0 bases and J by 7 bases, and 11 bases separated the two germline ends. The CDR3 spans 14 residues. Germline V lookup: CDR1 SGHRS, CDR2 YFSETQ. The CDR3 loop reads CASSLDSGRNEQFF. Written as DNA, the CDR3 is TGCGCCAGCAGCTTGGACTCCGGAAGAAATGAGCAGTTCTTC.

Of note for this clone: This same CDR3 is encoded by further DNA sequences in the sample. The V call is TRBV14, the J call TRBJ2-1; 11 nucleotides match TRBD2. The CDR3 consists of 16 residues. V was pared by 1 base and J by 4 bases, with 3 bases of the junction left unmatched. Per germline, CDR1 SGHDN and CDR2 FVKESK. In nucleotides, the CDR3 is TGTGCCAGCAGCCAAGGTAGCGGGGGGGGTTACAATGAGCAGTTCTTC. Its protein is CASSQGSGGGYNEQFF.

Judged by abundance, this clone is medium-sized (0.01 to 0.1%). This chain joins TRBV27 and TRBJ1-1, with D tentatively TRBD1 (5 bases). Per the germline V gene, CDR1 is MNHEY and CDR2 is SMNVEV (reference sequence). This CDR3 spans 13 amino acids. The germline V and J ends were trimmed by 5 bases and 5 bases, with 12 bases remaining between them. The CDR3 sequence: CASSPTAQTEAFF. The DNA of the CDR3 is TGTGCCAGCAGTCCGACAGCCCAGACTGAAGCTTTCTTT.

This clone is a singleton in its sample. CDR3 nucleotide sequence: TGCGCCAGCAGCCTGGAGGGGCCTGGGGGAAACACCATATATTTT. The encoded protein is CASSLEGPGGNTIYF. The chain combines TRBV5-1 with TRBJ1-3; maybe TRBD1 (5 bases). Trimming stripped 4 bases from V and 4 bases from J, with 15 bases between. In germline, CDR1 is SGHRS, CDR2 YFSETQ. The CDR3 contains 15 residues.

In this sample, this clone turned up a few times. The chain uses TRBV4-1 and TRBJ2-2, with D possibly TRBD1 on 6 matching bases. Germline CDR1 MGHRA, CDR2 YSYEKL. V lost 3 bases and J 3 bases, leaving 14 bases between the germline ends. The CDR3 consists of 16 residues. Here the CDR3 reads CASSQKTGYDTGELFF. The DNA for the CDR3 is TGCGCCAGCAGCCAGAAAACAGGGTATGACACCGGGGAGCTGTTTTTT.

The gene calls are TRBV29-1 and TRBJ1-2, with 7 bases fitting TRBD1. Germline V CDR1 and CDR2: SQVTM, ANQGSEA. With V trimmed by 3 bases and J by 3 bases, 10 bases remained unmatched. This CDR3 is 15 amino acids long. CDR3 nucleotides: TGCAGCGTTGAGACCTCAGGGGGATTGGACTATGGCTACACCTTC. Translated: CSVETSGGLDYGYTF.

The rearrangement joins TRBV27 to TRBJ2-1; TRBD1 aligns across 9 bases. The CDR3 extends over 15 amino acids. With V trimmed by 6 bases and J by 1 base, 4 bases remained unmatched. Germline V gives CDR1 MNHEY, CDR2 SMNVEV (reference sequence). Here the CDR3 DNA reads TGTGCCAGCAGCCGAGACAGGGGGTCCTACAATGAGCAGTTCTTC. Protein: CASSRDRGSYNEQFF.

This clone is classed as medium-sized. The chain is built from TRBV2 and TRBJ1-3; D remains unclear. This CDR3 is 16 amino acids long. The V end lost 7 bases, the J end lost 0 bases, and 16 bases lay between the germline ends. Germline V gene sequence: CDR1 SNHLY, CDR2 FYNNEI. DNA of the CDR3: TGTGCCAGCACCCCCCGAGCCAGACACTCTGGAAACACCATATATTTT. Translated: CASTPRARHSGNTIYF.

In its sample, this clone was seen a few times. The V and J genes are TRBV5-6 and TRBJ1-4; TRBD1 might be the D (6 bases). There are 14 residues in the CDR3. Germline values: CDR1 SGHDT, CDR2 YYEEEE. The germline V and J ends were trimmed by 7 bases and 8 bases, with 18 bases remaining between them. Here the CDR3 reads CASSLGARGEKLFF. The CDR3, as DNA: TGTGCCAGCTCATTGGGGGCGCGGGGAGAAAAACTGTTTTTT.

The chain is built from TRBV7-9 and TRBJ1-2; no reliable D call. This CDR3 has 14 amino acids. V was cut by 8 bases and J by 2 bases, with 15 bases left in between. From germline, CDR1 is SEHNR and CDR2 FQNEAQ (reference sequence). The CDR3 nucleotides are TGTGCCAGCGGGAGGGCGGAGGCAAACTATGGCTACACCTTC. Protein sequence: CASGRAEANYGYTF.

For this clone: Other DNA sequences in this sample translate to the same CDR3. The V call is TRBV6-5, the J call TRBJ2-5; D tentatively fits TRBD1 or TRBD2 (5 bases each). This CDR3 comprises 13 residues. CDR1 MNHEY and CDR2 SVGAGI come from the germline V gene. V was trimmed by 0 bases and J by 5 bases, leaving 7 bases between them. The CDR3 bases are TGTGCCAGCAGTTACTCGTGGGGGGAGACCCAGTACTTC. Translation gives CASSYSWGETQYF.

This clone was recorded many times. This chain joins TRBV6-6 and TRBJ1-2, with D unresolved. V lost 0 bases and J lost 2, with 10 bases in between. Germline CDR1 is MNHNY and CDR2 is SVGAGI (reference sequence). The CDR3 is 15 residues long. DNA for the CDR3: TGTGCCAGCAGTTACTCCCTCCGGGGAAACTATGGCTACACCTTC. Amino acid sequence: CASSYSLRGNYGYTF.

The CDR3 DNA is TGTGCCAGCAGCCTAGGTCGCGGGCAGGGAAACACAGATACGCAGTATTTT. It specifies CASSLGRGQGNTDTQYF. The chain uses TRBV4-2 and TRBJ2-3; D may be TRBD1 or TRBD2 (5 bases each). The V gene lost 4 bases and the J gene lost 2 bases, with 19 bases spanning the gap. The CDR3 totals 17 residues. CDR1 is LGHNA and CDR2 is YNFKEQ in the germline V gene.

The chain is built from TRBV6-5 and TRBJ1-3; no reliable D call. This CDR3 has 14 amino acids. Germline CDR1 is MNHEY and CDR2 is SVGAGI. Trimming cost V 5 bases and J 0 bases, with 8 bases left between them. The CDR3 sequence is CASSLSFSGNTIYF. The CDR3 coding sequence is TGTGCCAGCAGTCTAAGCTTCTCTGGAAACACCATATATTTT.

This chain joins TRBV28 and TRBJ2-3, with TRBD2 matching over 7 bases. The CDR3 totals 15 residues. V shed 7 bases, J shed 4 bases, and the junction held 11 bases outside the gene matches. CDR1 and CDR2 (germline): MDHEN, SYDVKM. CDR3 bases: TGTGCCAGCACCCGTCCTCGGGGGGTCGCAGATACGCAGTATTTT. As protein: CASTRPRGVADTQYF.

This chain uses TRBV5-1 with TRBJ1-4, with D uncertain. Trimming stripped 0 bases from V and 7 bases from J, with 13 bases between. The CDR3 is 15 amino acids. From germline, CDR1 is SGHRS and CDR2 YFSETQ. The CDR3 DNA reads TGCGCCAGCAGCTTGGGTCGGGAGTTGGCTGAAAAACTGTTTTTT. Its protein product is CASSLGRELAEKLFF.

This rearrangement joins TRBV4-1 to TRBJ1-1; D is possibly TRBD1 (5 bases). Trimming left V 0 bases short and J 4 bases short, with 9 bases between. This CDR3 contains 14 residues. Germline CDR1 is MGHRA and CDR2 is YSYEKL. The CDR3 coding sequence is TGCGCCAGCAGCCAAGAGGCGACAGCCACTGAAGCTTTCTTT. This encodes CASSQEATATEAFF.

The chain joins TRBV6-5 to TRBJ1-4; D is unclear. Deletions cut 0 bases from V and 0 bases from J, with 5 bases between. This CDR3 spans 15 amino acids. Germline V gene sequence: CDR1 MNHEY, CDR2 SVGAGI. This CDR3 is CASSYSRATNEKLFF. CDR3 nucleotide sequence: TGTGCCAGCAGTTACTCGCGGGCAACTAATGAAAAACTGTTTTTT.

The V gene is TRBV10-2, the J gene TRBJ1-6; D is undetermined. Trimming pared 2 bases from V and 7 bases from J, leaving 12 bases between. The CDR3 spans 15 residues. Germline-derived CDR1 and CDR2 are WSHSY and SAAADI. The CDR3 reads CASSEHKSGNSPLHF. The CDR3 DNA reads TGCGCCAGCAGTGAGCACAAGTCGGGGAATTCACCCCTCCACTTT.

J is TRBJ2-3 and V is TRBV19; TRBD2 aligns across 10 bases. Germline V gives CDR1 LNHDA, CDR2 SQIVND (reference sequence). The CDR3 has 16 amino acids. The V and J ends lost 2 bases and 0 bases, in that order; junction bases with no gene match: 2. DNA for the CDR3: TGTGCCAGTAGTATAAGCGGGGGGGCTAGCACAGATACGCAGTATTTT. Protein sequence: CASSISGGASTDTQYF.

This clone is a singleton in its sample. The V and J genes are TRBV7-2 and TRBJ1-6; D not resolved. V was pared by 1 base and J by 3 bases, with 4 bases between. Germline values: CDR1 SGHTA, CDR2 FQGNSA. The CDR3 consists of 14 residues. The CDR3 here is CASSLDDYNSPLHF. CDR3 sequence (DNA): TGTGCCAGCAGCTTAGATGACTATAATTCACCCCTCCACTTT.

As DNA, the CDR3 is TGCGCCAGCAGCTTAGGGGGCAGGACTTACTACAATGAGCAGTTCTTC. The encoded protein is CASSLGGRTYYNEQFF. The rearrangement links TRBV5-1 to TRBJ2-1; 7 nucleotides agree with TRBD1. The V segment lost 2 bases and the J segment 3 bases; nucleotides outside the gene matches: 8. The CDR3 length is 16 residues. CDR1 SGHRS and CDR2 YFSETQ come from the germline V gene.

The rearrangement links TRBV9 to TRBJ2-3; D gene ambiguous. The length of the CDR3 is 13 residues. CDR1 SGDLS and CDR2 YYNGEE come from the germline V gene. Trimming took 2 bases from V and 6 from J, leaving 10 bases between them. CDR3 bases: TGTGCCAGCAGCGTCCCAGGTGCGGATACGCAGTATTTT. Amino acids: CASSVPGADTQYF. Filled out from reference TRBV9 and TRBJ2-3, the complete variable domain reads DSGVTQTPKHLITATGQRVTLRCSPRSGDLSVYWYQQSLDQGLQFLIQYYNGEERAKGNILERFSAQQFPDLHSELNLSSLELGDSALYFCASSVPGADTQYFGPGTRLTVL.

The chain is built from TRBV4-3 and TRBJ2-7; 10 nucleotides line up with TRBD1. Trimming cost V 4 bases and J 2 bases; bases outside gene matches: 11. Per the germline V gene, CDR1 is LGHNA and CDR2 is YSLEER. The CDR3 spans 17 residues. CDR3 residues: CASSRSAAGTGAYEQYF. CDR3 sequence (DNA): TGCGCCAGCAGCCGGAGTGCGGCGGGGACAGGGGCCTACGAGCAGTACTTC.

This chain links TRBV5-6 with TRBJ1-2; D is possibly TRBD1 (5 bases). The CDR3 contains 16 residues. Germline assignment: CDR1 SGHDT and CDR2 YYEEEE. The germline V and J ends were trimmed by 4 bases and 8 bases, with 24 bases remaining between them. The CDR3 nucleotides read TGTGCCAGCAGCCCAGGAGTGGGGCAAGGACACGGCGGCTACACCTTC. Its protein product is CASSPGVGQGHGGYTF.

The chain is built from TRBV2 and TRBJ1-4; TRBD1 matches at 9 bases. The germline V gene encodes CDR1 SNHLY and CDR2 FYNNEI. The CDR3 totals 17 residues. Trimming took 3 bases from V and 3 from J; bases not matched to a gene: 8. This chain's CDR3 is CASSDQTGGPSNEKLFF. In DNA, the CDR3 is TGTGCCAGCAGTGACCAAACAGGGGGCCCGTCTAATGAAAAACTGTTTTTT. The variable domain in full, with the rest retrieved from reference TRBV2 and TRBJ1-4, is EPEVTQTPSHQVTQMGQEVILRCVPISNHLYFYWYRQILGQKVEFLVSFYNNEISEKSEIFDDQFSVERPDGSNFTLKIRSTKLEDSAMYFCASSDQTGGPSNEKLFFGSGTQLSVL.

This sequence joins TRBV5-1 and TRBJ2-2; 8 bases map to TRBD2. Trimming removed 2 bases from V and 4 bases from J; junction bases left unmatched: 13. Germline V gives CDR1 SGHRS, CDR2 YFSETQ. This CDR3 has 18 amino acids. The CDR3 sequence: CASSFVRDSAGVTGELFF. DNA of the CDR3: TGCGCCAGCAGCTTCGTTCGGGATTCAGCGGGGGTCACCGGGGAGCTGTTTTTT.